This T cell receptor (beta chain) originates from a study of control samples from healthy donors and cancer patients. Trimming took 3 bases from V and 4 from J, leaving 10 bases between them. The CDR3 is made up of 13 amino acids. Per the germline V gene, CDR1 is MDHEN and CDR2 is SYDVKM. This clone was seen once. Clones were read by immunoSEQ multiplex PCR, and TCRdb kept only the in-frame ones, dropping some. The repertoire holds around 130,000 clones, with 85% to 95% as singletons. The receptor was derived from a man aged 50 to 59 with head and neck cancer. This rearrangement joins TRBV28 to TRBJ2-7, with unresolved D. Sequencing was done on a sample of PBMCs. CDR3 in DNA: TGTGCCAGCAGTTTTCCAGATAGATACGAGCAGTACTTC. Protein: CASSFPDRYEQYF.